In its sample, the clone carrying this TCR beta chain was seen a few times. What it recognizes is unknown. 5'RACE template switching generated TCR cDNA, adding a universal primer site and UMIs. TCRdb fed the 5' RACE reads into MiXCR, producing one record per CDR3 protein. The repertoire has about 330,000 distinct CDR3 sequences, roughly 3.9% of them found once; the top ten carry 20% to 25%. The record originates from a study of T cells after yellow fever vaccination. Regarding the study as a whole: Among all clonotypes, a small share was observed in both CD4 and CD8 compartments.

The CDR3 extends over 15 amino acids. The germline V and J ends were trimmed by 5 bases and 3 bases, with 16 bases remaining between them. This clonotype was sampled from a man aged 18 to 29 who received the YFV17D yellow fever vaccine. This chain uses TRBV12-3 or TRBV12-4 with TRBJ1-1; TRBD1 might be the D (6 bases). Specimen: PBMCs, collected 5 days after the yellow fever booster vaccination. The CDR3 sequence is CASSATHRVHTEAFF. CDR3 nucleotide sequence: TGTGCCAGCAGTGCAACCCACAGGGTGCACACTGAAGCTTTCTTT.